What follows are 21 T cell receptor beta chains derived from one specimen sequenced in a study of blood T cells in healthy people across ages. Together with a sample-barcoded 5' primer, a J-beta primer mix was included in a second PCR lasting about 6 to 12 cycles. TCRdb reanalysed the 5' RACE reads using MiXCR and keeps one entry per CDR3 protein. The sample has 1.5 million to 2 million distinct CDR3 sequences; 49% are singletons. Sample: blood. The source is a woman aged 35 to 49 in good health.

This clonotype has more than one count but fewer than ten. The V and J genes are TRBV7-2 and TRBJ2-3, with TRBD2 matching over 14 bases. V trimming: 4 bases; J trimming: 2 bases; junction bases outside the gene matches: 8. Looked up from germline, CDR1 is SGHTA and CDR2 is FQGNSA. The CDR3 sequence is 18 residues long. The CDR3 coding sequence is TGTGCCAGCAGCTCAGAGGGACTAGCGGGGGCTAACACAGATACGCAGTATTTT. It specifies CASSSEGLAGANTDTQYF.

The chain couples TRBV12-3 or TRBV12-4 to TRBJ1-5; no firm D call. The CDR3 runs to 15 residues. Trimming pared 2 bases from V and 0 bases from J, leaving 8 bases between. The CDR3 protein is CASSLMGNSNQPQHF. The DNA of the CDR3 is TGTGCCAGCAGTTTAATGGGCAATAGCAATCAGCCCCAGCATTTT.

The genes are TRBV20-1 and TRBJ2-3; TRBD2 agrees at 8 bases. CDR1 DFQATT and CDR2 SNEGSKA come from the germline V gene (reference sequence). There are 16 residues in the CDR3. V gave up 5 bases and J gave up 1 base; unmatched junction bases: 11. Here the CDR3 DNA reads TGCAGTGCTCAGAGGCAACGGGGGGGCGGCACAGATACGCAGTATTTT. Protein sequence: CSAQRQRGGGTDTQYF.

The chain joins TRBV7-9 to TRBJ2-4; tentative D call: TRBD1 (5 bases). This CDR3 spans 15 amino acids. The ends were cut back, 2 bases at V and 9 bases at J, with 17 bases in the middle. Germline loops: CDR1 SEHNR, CDR2 FQNEAQ (reference sequence). CDR3 nucleotides: TGTGCCAGCAGCTTAAACCAGGGTGCAGCGTCCATTCAGTACTTC. It yields the protein CASSLNQGAASIQYF.

This chain uses TRBV29-1 with TRBJ2-1; D may be TRBD2 (6 bases). Germline CDR1 reads SQVTM; CDR2 reads ANQGSEA. The length of the CDR3 is 12 residues. The V end lost 1 base, the J end lost 7 bases, and 8 bases lay between the germline ends. The CDR3 here is CSVEAGVNEQFF. The CDR3 DNA follows: TGCAGCGTTGAAGCGGGGGTGAATGAGCAGTTCTTC.

The sample holds a few counts of this clonotype. The chain employs TRBV29-1 and TRBJ2-1; no clear D. The CDR3 spans 13 residues. Trimming took 2 bases from V and 2 from J, leaving 7 bases between them. Per germline, CDR1 SQVTM and CDR2 ANQGSEA. In nucleotides, the CDR3 is TGCAGCGTTGAACAGAGAGCCTACAATGAGCAGTTCTTC. This gives the protein CSVEQRAYNEQFF.

DNA for the CDR3: TGTGCCAGTGCCTCAGCATCGGGGTTCTACGAGCAGTACTTC. It yields the protein CASASASGFYEQYF. The chain links TRBV2 to TRBJ2-4, with D possibly being TRBD2 (5 bases). The J call may be mistaken, given a closer DNA end match to TRBJ2-7. The germline CDR1 and CDR2 sequences are SNHLY and FYNNEI. This CDR3 has 14 amino acids.

The J gene is TRBJ2-7, the V gene TRBV6-5; TRBD1 agrees at 9 bases. With 10 bases clipped from V and 4 bases from J, the junction kept 8 bases outside the gene matches. Germline V gene data show CDR1 as MNHEY and CDR2 as SVGAGI. There are 13 residues in the CDR3. CDR3: CATTGQGRYEQYF. The CDR3 DNA sequence: TGTGCCACCACCGGACAGGGGAGATACGAGCAGTACTTC.

This chain connects TRBV11-2 to TRBJ2-7; D is uncertain. This CDR3 contains 15 residues. V was cut by 1 base and J by 3 bases, with 13 bases left in between. The germline gives CDR1 SGHAT, CDR2 FQNNGV. The CDR3 loop reads CASSLGSIWGYEQYF. In nucleotides, the CDR3 is TGTGCCAGCAGCTTAGGCTCAATCTGGGGCTACGAGCAGTACTTC.

This rearrangement joins TRBV20-1 to TRBJ2-3; weak D call: TRBD2 (5 bases). This CDR3 is 12 amino acids long. Trimming removed 5 bases at V and 2 bases at J, with 8 bases between. CDR1 DFQATT and CDR2 SNEGSKA come from the germline V gene (reference sequence). The CDR3: CSAVASTDTQYF. For the CDR3, the DNA is TGCAGTGCTGTAGCGTCCACAGATACGCAGTATTTT.

The rearrangement links TRBV27 to TRBJ1-5; TRBD1 is a possible D gene (5 bases). Trimming stripped 5 bases from V and 3 bases from J, with 14 bases between. The V gene's germline CDR1 is MNHEY and CDR2 SMNVEV (reference sequence). The CDR3 consists of 15 residues. CDR3 bases: TGTGCCAGCAGTGCCCTAGTGGGGACCAATCAGCCCCAGCATTTT. It is translated as CASSALVGTNQPQHF.

This clonotype was counted between two and nine times. The DNA of the CDR3 is TGTGCCAGCAGCCAAGACCGGGGACTACAGAACAATGAGCAGTTCTTC. This encodes CASSQDRGLQNNEQFF. The V and J genes are TRBV4-2 and TRBJ2-1; 7 nucleotides line up with TRBD2. V shed 0 bases, J shed 5 bases, and the junction held 7 bases outside the gene matches. Germline-derived CDR1 and CDR2 are LGHNA and YNFKEQ. The CDR3 loop spans 16 amino acids.

The rearrangement links TRBV7-9 to TRBJ2-1; D might be TRBD1 (5 bases). The CDR3 is 14 residues long. The germline V gene encodes CDR1 SEHNR and CDR2 FQNEAQ (reference sequence). Trimming left V 8 bases short and J 7 bases short, with 18 bases between. The CDR3: CASAPKPGSNEQFF. The CDR3 region has the DNA TGTGCCAGCGCCCCCAAGCCAGGGTCAAATGAGCAGTTCTTC.

There are a few counts of this clonotype. The J gene is TRBJ2-5, the V gene TRBV11-2; D unclear. V gave up 0 bases and J gave up 0 bases, with 8 bases separating them. The CDR3 length is 15 residues. Germline lookup yields CDR1 SGHAT and CDR2 FQNNGV. The CDR3 region is CASSLEPGDQETQYF. In DNA form, the CDR3 reads TGTGCCAGCAGCTTAGAACCAGGCGACCAAGAGACCCAGTACTTC. Drawing the rest from reference TRBV11-2 and TRBJ2-5, the complete variable domain is EAGVAQSPRYKIIEKRQSVAFWCNPISGHATLYWYQQILGQGPKLLIQFQNNGVVDDSQLPKDRFSAERLKGVDSTLKIQPAKLEDSAVYLCASSLEPGDQETQYFGPGTRLLVL.

V is TRBV5-1 and J is TRBJ2-6; D gene ambiguous. The CDR3 consists of 15 residues. V was cut by 3 bases and J by 0 bases, with 7 bases left in between. CDR1 and CDR2 (germline): SGHRS, YFSETQ. The CDR3 nucleotides are TGCGCCAGCAGCTCCGTACTCTCTGGGGCCAACGTCCTGACTTTC. As protein: CASSSVLSGANVLTF.

J is TRBJ2-4 and V is TRBV5-1; D gene uncertain. Germline loops: CDR1 SGHRS, CDR2 YFSETQ. Trimming left V 2 bases short and J 6 bases short, with 12 bases between. There are 14 residues in the CDR3. Written as DNA, the CDR3 is TGCGCCAGCAGCTTAGGTTCGGTACCAAACATTCAGTACTTC. This translates into CASSLGSVPNIQYF.

The rearrangement uses TRBV4-3 and TRBJ1-5, with D unresolved. Trimming shortened V by 2 bases and J by 5 bases, and 13 bases separated the two germline ends. CDR3 length: 15 amino acids. Germline V gene data show CDR1 as LGHNA and CDR2 as YSLEER. Written as DNA, the CDR3 is TGCGCCAGCAGCCAACAGCGCGGGGTGGATCAGCCCCAGCATTTT. It is translated as CASSQQRGVDQPQHF.

This clonotype was picked up a small number of times. The chain couples TRBV13 to TRBJ2-1; 10 nucleotides match TRBD2. The CDR3 sequence is 16 residues long. CDR1 and CDR2 (germline): PRHDT, FYEKMQ (reference sequence). The trim removed 5 bases at V and 7 bases at J, leaving 11 bases unmatched. The CDR3 protein is CASSRVGTSGTNEQFF. DNA of the CDR3: TGTGCCAGCAGCCGAGTCGGAACTAGCGGGACGAATGAGCAGTTCTTC.

The V call is TRBV27, the J call TRBJ2-7; 7 nucleotides align to TRBD1. The CDR3 covers 16 residues. After removal of 5 bases from V and 3 bases from J, the junction contained 13 bases not matched to a gene. CDR1 and CDR2 (germline): MNHEY, SMNVEV (reference sequence). CDR3 residues: CASSPANPGQSYEQYF. CDR3 sequence (DNA): TGTGCCAGCAGTCCGGCAAACCCGGGACAGAGCTACGAGCAGTACTTC.

The chain joins TRBV6-2 or TRBV6-3 to TRBJ2-3; tentatively, D is TRBD2 (6 bases). From germline, CDR1 is MNHEY and CDR2 SVGEGT. Trimming pared 0 bases from V and 4 bases from J, leaving 14 bases between. This CDR3 is 16 amino acids long. CDR3 region: CASSYSTSRRADTQYF. The CDR3 bases are TGTGCCAGCAGTTACTCGACGTCCCGGAGGGCAGATACGCAGTATTTT.

The rearrangement joins TRBV7-6 to TRBJ1-3; D unresolved. The CDR3 is 15 residues long. The V and J ends lost 1 base and 0 bases respectively, with 7 bases between them. Germline lookup yields CDR1 SGHVS and CDR2 FNYEAQ. The CDR3 DNA reads TGTGCCAGCAGCTTAGACAGCTACTCTGGAAACACCATATATTTT. Amino acids: CASSLDSYSGNTIYF.